One sample yielded the 17 T cell receptor beta chains listed below, sequenced in a study of T cell responses to AZD1222 COVID-19 vaccine. Assay: immunoSEQ multiplex PCR; the TCRdb copy retains only in-frame clones and omits some. The table includes about 78,000 clones, roughly 90% detected once. This specimen was peripheral blood, taken on day 0 of MenACWY control vaccination. These receptor sequences come from an adult in good health.

This clone was seen only once. V gene TRBV7-2 combines with J gene TRBJ2-2, with 7 bases aligning to TRBD2. The CDR3 consists of 16 residues. Germline assignment: CDR1 SGHTA and CDR2 FQGNSA. Germline trimming cut 5 bases from V and 6 bases from J; bases unmatched to any gene: 12. CDR3 in amino acids: CASSLHRAGVSGELFF. The CDR3 bases are TGTGCCAGCAGCCTCCACCGGGCGGGGGTGTCCGGGGAGCTGTTTTTT. The full variable domain, with the rest looked up from reference TRBV7-2 and TRBJ2-2, is GAGVSQSPSNKVTEKGKDVELRCDPISGHTALYWYRQSLGQGLEFLIYFQGNSAPDKSGLPSDRFSAERTGGSVSTLTIQRTQQEDSAVYLCASSLHRAGVSGELFFGEGSRLTVL.

J is TRBJ1-1 and V is TRBV6-4; possible D gene TRBD1, 6 bases. V lost 4 bases, J lost 8 bases, and 17 bases lay in between. Germline-derived CDR1 and CDR2 are MRHNA and SNTAGT. The CDR3 has 14 residues. CDR3 protein: CASSASPGQGEAFF. The CDR3 DNA sequence: TGTGCCAGCAGTGCCTCTCCGGGACAAGGGGAAGCTTTCTTT.

This clone was detected once. This rearrangement joins TRBV12-3 or TRBV12-4 to TRBJ1-1; unclear D gene. Trimming removed 6 bases from V and 4 bases from J, with 9 bases in between. The CDR3 covers 12 residues. CDR3 residues: CASSPAGTEAFF. The CDR3 DNA reads TGTGCCAGCAGCCCTGCGGGCACTGAAGCTTTCTTT.

The chain couples TRBV4-1 to TRBJ1-2, with D uncertain. Per germline, CDR1 MGHRA and CDR2 YSYEKL. The CDR3 is made up of 13 amino acids. V dropped 0 bases and J dropped 5 bases, with 7 bases sitting between them. The CDR3 region is CASSQDPGYGYTF. Here the CDR3 DNA reads TGCGCCAGCAGCCAAGATCCCGGGTATGGCTACACCTTC.

The CDR3 protein is CASSQTPVAGELFF. CDR3 sequence (DNA): TGTGCCAGCAGCCAGACCCCCGTCGCCGGGGAGCTGTTTTTT. The J gene is TRBJ2-2, the V gene TRBV7-8; D is unresolved. V shed 5 bases and J shed 6 bases, with 13 bases lying between them. Germline V gene data show CDR1 as SGHVS and CDR2 as FQNEAQ. This CDR3 is 14 amino acids long.

The chain recombines TRBV9 with TRBJ2-1; 10 nucleotides agree with TRBD1. The V gene's germline CDR1 is SGDLS and CDR2 YYNGEE. Germline trimming cut 0 bases from V and 8 bases from J; bases unmatched to any gene: 2. CDR3 length equals 14 residues. In DNA, the CDR3 is TGTGCCAGCAGCGTAGGGGACAGGGGAGATGAGCAGTTCTTC. Its translation is CASSVGDRGDEQFF. The full variable domain, completed using reference TRBV9 and TRBJ2-1, is DSGVTQTPKHLITATGQRVTLRCSPRSGDLSVYWYQQSLDQGLQFLIQYYNGEERAKGNILERFSAQQFPDLHSELNLSSLELGDSALYFCASSVGDRGDEQFFGPGTRLTVL.

The gene calls are TRBV6-2 or TRBV6-3 and TRBJ1-5; unclear D gene. V gave up 0 bases and J gave up 6 bases, with 12 bases separating them. This CDR3 is 15 amino acids long. Per germline, CDR1 MNHEY and CDR2 SVGEGT. The CDR3 spells CASSYSFEGGQPQHF. CDR3 sequence (DNA): TGTGCCAGCAGTTACTCGTTCGAGGGAGGTCAGCCCCAGCATTTT.

V usage is TRBV28 and J usage is TRBJ1-6; D gene uncertain. The CDR3 covers 13 residues. V lost 9 bases and J lost 10, with 16 bases in between. Germline V gives CDR1 MDHEN, CDR2 SYDVKM. The CDR3 loop reads CASSQSHGSPLHF. CDR3 sequence (DNA): TGTGCCAGTTCACAATCCCATGGGTCACCCCTCCACTTT.

The chain employs TRBV25-1 and TRBJ1-2, with 8 nucleotides matching TRBD1. The germline V gene has CDR1 MGHDK and CDR2 SYGVNS. The V and J ends lost 6 bases and 5 bases, in that order; junction bases with no gene match: 11. The CDR3 spans 15 residues. The CDR3 reads CASSDPNGQGYGYTF. The CDR3 DNA reads as TGTGCCAGCAGCGACCCCAACGGACAGGGTTATGGCTACACCTTC.

The chain couples TRBV4-1 to TRBJ1-1; 9 positions agree with TRBD1. Trimming cost V 4 bases and J 0 bases; bases outside gene matches: 3. This CDR3 is 15 amino acids long. Germline V gene data show CDR1 as MGHRA and CDR2 as YSYEKL. The DNA of the CDR3 is TGCGCCAGCAGCCGTGGACAGGGGTTGAACACTGAAGCTTTCTTT. Translating it yields CASSRGQGLNTEAFF.

The rearrangement uses TRBV4-2 and TRBJ1-3; no clear D. Germline CDR1 reads LGHNA; CDR2 reads YNFKEQ. With 0 bases removed from V and 4 bases from J, the gap between germline ends came to 4 bases. The CDR3 is 13 amino acids. The CDR3 DNA is TGTGCCAGCAGCCAAGAACGGGGAAACACCATATATTTT. It is translated as CASSQERGNTIYF.

The chain recombines TRBV12-3 or TRBV12-4 with TRBJ1-5; D unclear. This CDR3 spans 13 amino acids. Trimming removed 7 bases at V and 4 bases at J, with 11 bases between. CDR3 coding DNA: TGTGCCAGCACCCCTTCGGGAAATCAGCCCCAGCATTTT. It codes for CASTPSGNQPQHF.

V is TRBV4-3 and J is TRBJ1-2; no firm D call. CDR3 length: 15 amino acids. V dropped 4 bases and J dropped 8 bases, with 20 bases sitting between them. The germline gives CDR1 LGHNA, CDR2 YSLEER. DNA of the CDR3: TGCGCCAGCAGCCCAGGTTCTTGGACGGGCGGCGGCTACACCTTC. As protein: CASSPGSWTGGGYTF.

This chain connects TRBV28 to TRBJ1-2; D is unresolved. V was pared by 2 bases and J by 6 bases, with 7 bases between. This CDR3 region has 12 residues. Germline V lookup: CDR1 MDHEN, CDR2 SYDVKM. The CDR3 is CASSLPFHGYTF. The CDR3, as DNA: TGTGCCAGCAGTTTACCGTTCCATGGCTACACCTTC.

The genes are TRBV30 and TRBJ2-1, with D unresolved. Trimming removed 0 bases from V and 7 bases from J, with 7 bases in between. The length of the CDR3 is 12 residues. Germline-derived CDR1 and CDR2 are GTSNPN and SVGIG (reference sequence). CDR3 nucleotide sequence: TGTGCCTGGAGTGTAGCTGGAAATGAGCAGTTCTTC. It codes for CAWSVAGNEQFF.

The chain recombines TRBV3-1 (or the pseudogene TRBV3-2) with TRBJ2-3; D unclear. Trimming pared 6 bases from V and 0 bases from J, leaving 13 bases between. Germline V gene sequence: CDR1 LGHDT, CDR2 YNNKEL (reference sequence). This CDR3 is built from 15 residues. This chain's CDR3 is CASSTQTSSTDTQYF. CDR3 nucleotides: TGTGCCAGCAGTACACAGACTTCCAGCACAGATACGCAGTATTTT.

This sequence joins TRBV6-2 or TRBV6-3 and TRBJ1-3, with D uncertain. Between the trimmed V and J ends, which lost 2 bases and 2 bases, there was a span of 10 bases. CDR3 length: 15 amino acids. Germline lookup yields CDR1 MNHEY and CDR2 SVGEGT. The DNA of the CDR3 is TGTGCCAGCAGTTACGAGGGAAGAGCTGGAAACACCATATATTTT. Translation: CASSYEGRAGNTIYF.